This paragraph reports one T cell receptor beta chain. This entry is derived from a study of blood T cell repertoires in COVID-19. This table comes from immunoSEQ multiplex PCR, and its TCRdb copy is limited to in-frame clones, with some not included. This sample has approximately 160,000 clones, with around 86% found just once. The germline CDR1 and CDR2 sequences are MDHEN and SYDVKM. V gave up 4 bases and J gave up 11 bases, with 14 bases separating them. The CDR3 extends over 13 amino acids. The origin of this receptor is a man aged 55-75 years with COVID-19, enrolled during active disease. The rearrangement links TRBV28 to TRBJ1-4; D gene ambiguous. Source material: peripheral blood. For the CDR3, the DNA is TGTGCCAGCAGTTGGACGGGAGGACGGAAACTGTTTTTT. It is translated as CASSWTGGRKLFF.